This T cell receptor (beta chain) was documented in a study of T cell repertoires in cytomegalovirus infection. Turning to the study itself: Both recently identified HLA-C-restricted and well-studied HLA-B-restricted CMV epitopes were used in the study. General study results and limits: HLA-C-restricted CMV-specific TCR beta clonotypes prevailed in the ex vivo response.

Germline V lookup: CDR1 SEHNR, CDR2 FQNEAQ (reference sequence). The V end was cut by 5 bases, the J end by 2 bases, with 21 bases between. This CDR3 comprises 17 residues. This clonotype was observed a few times. Its target is not known. MiXCR was run by TCRdb on the reads, yielding one entry per CDR3 protein. The data contain some 940,000 distinct CDR3 sequences, roughly 30% of them singletons. The TCR originated in a human donor in good health (CMV status not recorded). Some clones in this sample may be carry-over from other donors' samples. Sample: cultured CD8+ T cells from PBMCs, taken from culture after CMV antigen stimulation. The genes are TRBV7-9 and TRBJ2-5; a weak D match, TRBD1 (5 bases). The CDR3 here is CASSPNPPDTKQETQYF. In DNA form, the CDR3 reads TGTGCCAGCAGCCCCAATCCACCGGACACAAAACAAGAGACCCAGTACTTC.